Each of the 23 T cell receptor beta chains below was sequenced from the same sample in a study of shared clonotypes between healthy human individuals. Measured with immunoSEQ multiplex PCR; TCRdb has only the in-frame clones, and not every one. The repertoire consists of 2.3 million or so clones, with 85% to 95% occurring once and the leading ten covering about 0.37%. The specimen sequenced was naive CD4+ T cells from PBMCs. Sample subset: CD45RA+ positively selected. All receptors derive from a man aged 18 to 29 in good health. Some clones in this sample may be carry-over from other donors' samples.

The chain uses TRBV28 and TRBJ1-2; the D is unclear. The CDR3 has 14 amino acids. Germline V CDR1 and CDR2: MDHEN, SYDVKM. V was clipped by 4 bases and J by 3 bases, with 12 bases between them. CDR3 nucleotides: TGTGCCAGCAGTTCGTCCGGACGGTACTATGGCTACACCTTC. This codes for CASSSSGRYYGYTF.

V and J are TRBV9 and TRBJ2-7; D gene ambiguous. V lost 0 bases to trimming and J lost 1 base, with 11 bases between them. Per germline, CDR1 SGDLS and CDR2 YYNGEE. The CDR3 is made up of 15 amino acids. Here the CDR3 reads CASSVAEIESYEQYF. The DNA for the CDR3 is TGTGCCAGCAGCGTAGCTGAGATCGAGTCCTACGAGCAGTACTTC.

As to this clone: In the same sample, other DNA sequences code for this CDR3. This chain links TRBV7-9 with TRBJ1-2; no reliable D call. V lost 3 bases to trimming and J lost 2 bases, with 4 bases between them. CDR3 size: 12 residues. Looked up from germline, CDR1 is SEHNR and CDR2 is FQNEAQ (reference sequence). The CDR3 coding sequence is TGTGCCAGCAGCTTGTCGAACTATGGCTACACCTTC. As protein: CASSLSNYGYTF.

The rearrangement joins TRBV10-3 to TRBJ2-5; D possibly corresponds to TRBD2 (6 bases). Germline values: CDR1 ENHRY, CDR2 SYGVKD. Trimming cost V 11 bases and J 2 bases, with 9 bases left between them. The CDR3 consists of 11 residues. The CDR3 spells CAHGTQETQYF. CDR3 DNA: TGTGCCCACGGGACTCAAGAGACCCAGTACTTC.

The chain joins TRBV11-2 to TRBJ1-4; the D is unclear. V was trimmed by 5 bases and J by 3 bases, leaving 7 bases between them. The V gene's germline CDR1 is SGHAT and CDR2 FQNNGV. The CDR3 runs to 13 residues. CDR3 residues: CASSRASNEKLFF. The CDR3 coding sequence is TGTGCCAGCAGCCGGGCCTCTAATGAAAAACTGTTTTTT.

This chain connects TRBV10-2 to TRBJ1-2, with D uncertain. CDR1 WSHSY and CDR2 SAAADI come from the germline V gene. Trimming took off 6 bases at V and 4 bases at J, with 12 bases between the two ends. This CDR3 region has 13 residues. In nucleotides, the CDR3 is TGCGCCAGCAGCATGGACTTCACCTATGGCTACACCTTC. Encoded protein: CASSMDFTYGYTF.

The CDR3 protein is CASSGRGAGNTEAFF. The CDR3 DNA reads TGTGCCAGCAGCGGACGGGGGGCGGGGAACACTGAAGCTTTCTTT. This chain connects TRBV5-6 to TRBJ1-1; weak D call: TRBD1 (6 bases). The germline V gene has CDR1 SGHDT and CDR2 YYEEEE. The CDR3 is 15 amino acids. Trimming cost V 4 bases and J 1 base, with 14 bases left between them.

Worth noting for this clone: This sample also contains other DNA sequences that code for the same CDR3. V gene TRBV10-3 combines with J gene TRBJ1-2; D call uncertain. CDR1 is ENHRY and CDR2 is SYGVKD in the germline V gene. CDR3 size: 12 residues. The germline V and J ends were trimmed by 3 bases and 2 bases, with 4 bases remaining between them. CDR3 residues: CAISDRNYGYTF. As DNA, the CDR3 is TGTGCCATCAGTGACCGGAACTATGGCTACACCTTC.

This clone was found once. This sequence joins TRBV2 and TRBJ2-3; D possibly corresponds to TRBD2 (6 bases). V lost 8 bases, J lost 6 bases, and 15 bases lay in between. CDR1 is SNHLY, CDR2 FYNNEI, per germline. This CDR3 spans 13 amino acids. CDR3 in amino acids: CASGPALADTQYF. The CDR3 bases are TGTGCCAGCGGACCAGCCCTAGCGGATACGCAGTATTTT.

V and J are TRBV29-1 and TRBJ1-2; D is unclear. V gave up 4 bases and J gave up 6 bases, with 18 bases separating them. The CDR3 has 14 amino acids. Germline-derived CDR1 and CDR2 are SQVTM and ANQGSEA. The CDR3 nucleotides read TGCAGCGTTGGACCCCTCGTGGGGATTAATGGCTACACCTTC. Its protein product is CSVGPLVGINGYTF.

The chain uses TRBV7-3 and TRBJ2-1; D perhaps matches TRBD1 (5 bases). CDR3 size: 15 residues. CDR1 and CDR2 (germline): SGHTA, FQGTGA. V lost 2 bases, J lost 6 bases, and 14 bases lay in between. The chain's CDR3 is CASSLGAGIVNEQFF. The CDR3 DNA is TGTGCCAGCAGCTTAGGGGCAGGGATTGTCAATGAGCAGTTCTTC.

A few counts support this clone. This chain uses TRBV14 with TRBJ1-4; D might be TRBD1 (6 bases). CDR3 size: 16 residues. Deletions cut 0 bases from V and 3 bases from J, with 11 bases between. Per the germline V gene, CDR1 is SGHDN and CDR2 is FVKESK. The CDR3 loop reads CASSQDEGVANEKLFF. CDR3 nucleotide sequence: TGTGCCAGCAGCCAAGACGAGGGGGTCGCTAATGAAAAACTGTTTTTT.

The V call is TRBV7-9, the J call TRBJ1-3, with 7 bases fitting TRBD1. CDR1 is SEHNR and CDR2 is FQNEAQ in the germline V gene (reference sequence). The V and J ends lost 0 bases and 3 bases, in that order; junction bases with no gene match: 5. The CDR3 has 16 amino acids. The CDR3 region is CASSLAGQSGGNTIYF. CDR3 coding DNA: TGTGCCAGCAGCTTAGCGGGACAGAGCGGTGGAAACACCATATATTTT.

In regard to this clone: This CDR3 is also generated by other DNA sequences in the sample. The chain links TRBV28 to TRBJ2-7; tentatively, D is TRBD1 (6 bases). The germline CDR1 and CDR2 sequences are MDHEN and SYDVKM. The V gene lost 3 bases and the J gene lost 2 bases, with 8 bases spanning the gap. The CDR3 has 13 amino acids. The CDR3 reads CASSLGTTYEQYF. In nucleotides, the CDR3 is TGTGCCAGCAGTTTGGGGACAACCTACGAGCAGTACTTC.

The rearrangement links TRBV28 to TRBJ1-2, with D unresolved. The CDR3 length is 14 residues. Looked up from germline, CDR1 is MDHEN and CDR2 is SYDVKM. V lost 8 bases and J lost 2, with 15 bases in between. The CDR3 spells CASVEPPGNYGYTF. The CDR3 nucleotides read TGTGCCAGCGTTGAACCTCCTGGGAACTATGGCTACACCTTC.

V usage is TRBV19 and J usage is TRBJ1-5; D gene uncertain. The V gene's germline CDR1 is LNHDA and CDR2 SQIVND (reference sequence). CDR3 length: 13 amino acids. V gave up 4 bases and J gave up 4 bases, with 8 bases separating them. DNA for the CDR3: TGTGCCAGTAGTACTTTGAGTAATCAGCCCCAGCATTTT. This encodes CASSTLSNQPQHF. Looking up the rest from reference TRBV19 and TRBJ1-5 gives the full variable domain: DGGITQSPKYLFRKEGQNVTLSCEQNLNHDAMYWYRQDPGQGLRLIYYSQIVNDFQKGDIAEGYSVSREKKESFPLTVTSAQKNPTAFYLCASSTLSNQPQHFGDGTRLSIL.

The J gene is TRBJ2-6, the V gene TRBV23-1; D is perhaps TRBD2 (6 bases). TRBV23-1 is flagged as an ORF with uncertain function. Deletions cut 1 base from V and 2 bases from J, with 9 bases between. CDR3 length equals 16 residues. CDR3 sequence (DNA): TGCGCCAGCAGTCAATTTGGGAGGACTGGGGCCAACGTCCTGACTTTC. Protein product: CASSQFGRTGANVLTF.

The chain couples TRBV7-9 to TRBJ2-1; D is undetermined. The CDR3 length is 18 residues. The germline CDR1 and CDR2 sequences are SEHNR and FQNEAQ (reference sequence). Trimming shortened V by 1 base and J by 8 bases, and 24 bases separated the two germline ends. The DNA of the CDR3 is TGTGCCAGCAGCTTAGGCGAGGTGGCCATCCCGAGTTCCGATGAGCAGTTCTTC. This encodes CASSLGEVAIPSSDEQFF.

The rearrangement links TRBV19 to TRBJ2-7, with D unresolved. CDR1 is LNHDA, CDR2 SQIVND, per germline (reference sequence). V lost 7 bases, J lost 3 bases, and 7 bases lay in between. The CDR3 spans 11 residues. CDR3 DNA: TGTGCCAGTACCGCCGTCTACGAGCAGTACTTC. Translated, it gives CASTAVYEQYF. Full variable domain (rest looked up from reference TRBV19 and TRBJ2-7): DGGITQSPKYLFRKEGQNVTLSCEQNLNHDAMYWYRQDPGQGLRLIYYSQIVNDFQKGDIAEGYSVSREKKESFPLTVTSAQKNPTAFYLCASTAVYEQYFGPGTRLTVT.

This clone was picked up one time. This chain links TRBV2 with TRBJ2-1; maybe TRBD2 (6 bases). CDR3 size: 14 residues. V was pared by 6 bases and J by 9 bases, with 18 bases between. Germline V gene lookup returns CDR1 SNHLY and CDR2 FYNNEI. In DNA form, the CDR3 reads TGTGCCAGCAGACCGGACATCCGGGAGCGTGAGCAGTTCTTC. Its protein product is CASRPDIREREQFF. The full variable domain, in which reference TRBV2 and TRBJ2-1 provide the parts outside the CDR3, is EPEVTQTPSHQVTQMGQEVILRCVPISNHLYFYWYRQILGQKVEFLVSFYNNEISEKSEIFDDQFSVERPDGSNFTLKIRSTKLEDSAMYFCASRPDIREREQFFGPGTRLTVL.

As regards this clone: Other DNA sequences within the sample encode an identical CDR3. The chain recombines TRBV9 with TRBJ2-5, with 10 bases lining up with TRBD2. The CDR3 consists of 14 residues. Germline V gives CDR1 SGDLS, CDR2 YYNGEE. Trimming took 3 bases from V and 5 from J; bases not matched to a gene: 4. The CDR3 is CASSALAGVETQYF. CDR3 nucleotides: TGTGCCAGCAGCGCTCTAGCGGGAGTGGAGACCCAGTACTTC.

J is TRBJ1-4 and V is TRBV5-8, with 7 bases matching TRBD1. Germline V CDR1 and CDR2: SGHTS, YDEGEE. Germline trimming cut 5 bases from V and 3 bases from J; bases unmatched to any gene: 19. The CDR3 runs to 19 residues. The CDR3 loop reads CASRTPGQWDLGSNEKLFF. The CDR3, as DNA: TGTGCCAGCAGAACCCCGGGACAGTGGGATCTGGGGTCTAATGAAAAACTGTTTTTT.

The rearrangement uses TRBV5-6 and TRBJ2-1; D is perhaps TRBD2 (6 bases). Germline loops: CDR1 SGHDT, CDR2 YYEEEE. Trimming removed 3 bases from V and 3 bases from J, with 7 bases in between. The CDR3 loop spans 13 amino acids. DNA for the CDR3: TGTGCCAGCAGCTACGGGAGCTACAATGAGCAGTTCTTC. Amino acids: CASSYGSYNEQFF.